The 10 T cell receptor beta chains below were found in one sample sequenced in a study of spatial heterogeneity in lung cancer. Regarding the study as a whole: Tumor mutation counts were tracked by expanded intratumoral alpha and beta TCR counts.

TCRdb called the 5' RACE reads again in MiXCR, with one record for every CDR3 protein. The sample includes over 10,000 distinct CDR3 sequences, less than 4.5% seen only once; the top ten take roughly 8.1%. Time point given: sample taken at primary tumor resection. Their cognate antigens are unknown. Source: lung tumor tissue, taken at surgery. These receptors all stem from a male donor with early-stage non-small cell lung cancer.

A word on this clonotype: A junction end diverges from the germline sequence, so it may reflect a read error. This CDR3 is CASSVGQLSF. CDR3 bases: TGTGCCAGCAGCGTAGGACAGTTATCGTTC. The V call is TRBV2, the J call TRBJ1-2; TRBD1 is a possible D gene (6 bases). Germline CDR1 is SNHLY and CDR2 is FYNNEI. The CDR3 has 10 amino acids.

This clonotype was recorded many times. The chain carries TRBV7-9 and TRBJ1-4; the D gene is possibly TRBD1 (5 bases). In germline, CDR1 is SEHNR, CDR2 FQNEAQ (reference sequence). V lost 3 bases and J 5 bases, leaving 13 bases between the germline ends. This CDR3 comprises 15 residues. In nucleotides, the CDR3 is TGTGCCAGCAGCTTTGATGGGGGGGACAATGAAAAACTGTTTTTT. Protein product: CASSFDGGDNEKLFF.

The chain combines TRBV10-1 with TRBJ2-2; 8 positions match TRBD1. Germline trimming cut 5 bases from V and 3 bases from J; bases unmatched to any gene: 2. The CDR3 covers 14 residues. Looked up from germline, CDR1 is WNHNN and CDR2 is SYGVQD (reference sequence). The chain's CDR3 is CASSTGGDTGELFF. The DNA of the CDR3 is TGCGCCAGCAGTACAGGGGGAGACACCGGGGAGCTGTTTTTT.

This clonotype was counted a few times. V usage is TRBV7-3 and J usage is TRBJ2-1; D possibly corresponds to TRBD2 (6 bases). The CDR3 loop spans 13 amino acids. V shed 2 bases and J shed 6 bases, with 8 bases lying between them. Germline-derived CDR1 and CDR2 are SGHTA and FQGTGA. The CDR3 region has the DNA TGTGCCAGCAGCTTAGGCGGGATCAATGAGCAGTTCTTC. This sequence encodes CASSLGGINEQFF. Together with reference TRBV7-3 and TRBJ2-1, the CDR3 gives the full variable domain: GAGVSQTPSNKVTEKGKYVELRCDPISGHTALYWYRQSLGQGPEFLIYFQGTGAADDSGLPNDRFFAVRPEGSVSTLKIQRTERGDSAVYLCASSLGGINEQFFGPGTRLTVL.

Only a few counts were recorded for this clonotype. V and J are TRBV19 and TRBJ2-5, with D perhaps matching TRBD2 (5 bases). This CDR3 spans 13 amino acids. Trimming cost V 7 bases and J 5 bases, with 14 bases left between them. In germline, CDR1 is LNHDA, CDR2 SQIVND (reference sequence). Here the CDR3 reads CASKQSWRETQYF. The CDR3 region has the DNA TGTGCCAGTAAGCAGTCCTGGAGGGAGACCCAGTACTTC.

In its sample, this clonotype was seen many times. This sequence joins TRBV12-3 or TRBV12-4 and TRBJ2-5; 8 nucleotides line up with TRBD2. The ends lost 7 bases at V and 2 bases at J; junction bases unmatched: 6. The CDR3 covers 14 residues. CDR3: CASTSGGQQETQYF. CDR3 nucleotide sequence: TGTGCCAGCACAAGCGGGGGCCAGCAAGAGACCCAGTACTTC.

This clonotype is medium-sized (0.01 to 0.1%) by share. One end of the junction fails to match germline, which may point to a read error. The rearrangement joins TRBV27 to TRBJ1-6; D unresolved. This CDR3 spans 15 amino acids. Germline V CDR1 and CDR2: MNHEY, SMNVEV (reference sequence). CDR3 sequence: CASSIGPACNTPLHF. For the CDR3, the DNA is TGTGCCAGCAGTATCGGCCCCGCCTGTAATACACCCCTCCACTTT.

This clonotype came up many times. The chain uses TRBV7-3 and TRBJ2-1, with D possibly being TRBD1 (6 bases). V lost 1 base and J lost 1, with 8 bases in between. The CDR3 runs 15 residues. Per germline, CDR1 SGHTA and CDR2 FQGTGA. The CDR3 region is CASSLSQGSYNEQFF. Here the CDR3 DNA reads TGTGCCAGCAGCTTAAGCCAGGGGTCCTACAATGAGCAGTTCTTC.

The chain couples TRBV29-1 to TRBJ2-1; 8 positions match TRBD1. With 5 bases clipped from V and 5 bases from J, the junction kept 5 bases outside the gene matches. Looked up from germline, CDR1 is SQVTM and CDR2 is ANQGSEA. The CDR3 contains 13 residues. The CDR3, as DNA: TGCAGCGTTATACAGGGGGGTAACAATGAGCAGTTCTTC. Residues: CSVIQGGNNEQFF.

This clonotype occurred many times. Here the CDR3 DNA reads TGCGCCAGCAGCTGGACCCCAGGGTACGAGCAGTACTTC. Translated: CASSWTPGYEQYF. The genes are TRBV5-1 and TRBJ2-7, with D perhaps TRBD1 (5 bases). The germline CDR1 and CDR2 sequences are SGHRS and YFSETQ. Trimming left V 3 bases short and J 4 bases short, with 11 bases between. The CDR3 is 13 residues long.